This T cell receptor (beta chain) is from a study of T cells in Graves' hyperthyroidism and ophthalmopathy. This clonotype was counted at least ten times. Antigen specificity is unknown. Diagnosing involved the use of clinical symptoms, serum thyroxine and TRAb, thyroid ultrasound and orbital computed tomography. Extraction of PBMCs used roughly 9.3 ml of fresh peripheral blood. Study-wide results and caveats: Blood also contained most expanded thyroid clonotypes above 0.001.

Researchers took RNA transcripts and amplified the TCR beta CDR3 regions from them. Using the HTBI primer set, a first-round RT-PCR was run on the TCR CDR3. TCRdb re-called the multiplex PCR reads through MiXCR, storing one row per CDR3 protein. This repertoire shows hundreds of thousands of distinct CDR3 sequences, around 20% found once; its top ten account for about 35%. The CDR3 is made up of 16 amino acids. V lost 1 base, J lost 5 bases, and 5 bases stayed unmatched. Sequenced: blood. The TCR comes from a man aged 25 to 45 with Graves' ophthalmopathy. This chain joins TRBV12-3 or TRBV12-4 and TRBJ2-3, with 11 bases fitting TRBD2. CDR3 region: CASSLGLAGGIDTQYF. CDR3 bases: TGTGCCAGCAGTTTAGGCCTAGCGGGAGGAATAGATACGCAGTATTTT.